Each of the 8 T cell receptor beta chains below was sequenced from the same sample in a study of circulating and synovial CD4+ cells in juvenile arthritis. The repertoire was sequenced with immunoSEQ multiplex PCR; TCRdb's copy has only in-frame clones and lacks some. The table records about 34,000 clones, nearly 97% of them present only once. The sample comprised CD4+ T cells from blood. These receptors all come from a human donor with juvenile idiopathic arthritis.

The chain links TRBV4-1 to TRBJ1-4; TRBD1 is a possible D gene (6 bases). The CDR3 extends over 15 amino acids. The V end was cut by 3 bases, the J end by 2 bases, with 10 bases between. Germline CDR1 MGHRA, CDR2 YSYEKL. The CDR3 sequence: CASSHPGATNEKLFF. The CDR3 DNA reads as TGCGCCAGCAGCCACCCAGGGGCCACTAATGAAAAACTGTTTTTT.

This clone was detected only once. The chain uses TRBV5-4 and TRBJ1-1, with TRBD1 matching over 9 bases. Germline V gives CDR1 SGHNT, CDR2 YYREEE (reference sequence). The length of the CDR3 is 14 residues. The V and J ends lost 1 base and 5 bases, in that order; junction bases with no gene match: 3. The CDR3 DNA follows: TGTGCCAGCAGCTTGAGGACAGGGGAAACTGAAGCTTTCTTT. It encodes CASSLRTGETEAFF.

The chain couples TRBV5-6 to TRBJ1-2, with D perhaps TRBD1 (6 bases). V lost 0 bases, J lost 7 bases, and 10 bases lay in between. This CDR3 contains 13 residues. Germline loops: CDR1 SGHDT, CDR2 YYEEEE. The CDR3 reads CASSLDRVIGYTF. CDR3 DNA sequence: TGTGCCAGCAGCTTGGACAGGGTCATTGGCTACACCTTC.

The chain recombines TRBV27 with TRBJ2-1; D perhaps matches TRBD2 (6 bases). The length of the CDR3 is 16 residues. CDR1 is MNHEY and CDR2 is SMNVEV in the germline V gene (reference sequence). Between the trimmed V and J ends, which lost 3 bases and 1 base, there was a span of 13 bases. The CDR3 loop is CASSFPTSTSYNEQFF. The CDR3 region has the DNA TGTGCCAGCAGTTTCCCGACTAGTACTTCCTACAATGAGCAGTTCTTC.

The gene calls are TRBV27 and TRBJ1-4, with 7 bases lining up with TRBD1. Trimming at V came to 6 bases and at J to 4 bases, leaving 17 bases not matched to a gene. CDR1 is MNHEY, CDR2 SMNVEV, per germline (reference sequence). This CDR3 region has 18 residues. The CDR3 nucleotides are TGTGCCAGCAGCCAAAAACAGGGGTGGCAGTTCGGTAATGAAAAACTGTTTTTT. The encoded protein is CASSQKQGWQFGNEKLFF.

This rearrangement joins TRBV6-1 to TRBJ1-2; 7 bases map to TRBD1. The germline CDR1 and CDR2 sequences are MNHNS and SASEGT. V lost 7 bases and J lost 9; bases outside the gene matches: 11. The CDR3 runs to 13 residues. CDR3 nucleotide sequence: TGTGCCAGCACTTTCCAAGGGACAGCCAGCTACACCTTC. Amino acids: CASTFQGTASYTF.

The gene calls are TRBV9 and TRBJ1-5; no definite D call. Germline CDR1 is SGDLS and CDR2 is YYNGEE. Deletions cut 3 bases from V and 7 bases from J, with 14 bases between. The CDR3 runs to 14 residues. CDR3 amino acids: CASSAFQEGQPQHF. CDR3 in DNA: TGTGCCAGCAGCGCCTTCCAGGAGGGACAGCCCCAGCATTTT. The variable domain in full, with the rest retrieved from reference TRBV9 and TRBJ1-5, is DSGVTQTPKHLITATGQRVTLRCSPRSGDLSVYWYQQSLDQGLQFLIQYYNGEERAKGNILERFSAQQFPDLHSELNLSSLELGDSALYFCASSAFQEGQPQHFGDGTRLSIL.

The chain is built from TRBV7-9 and TRBJ2-7; 7 bases align to TRBD1. After removal of 1 base from V and 4 bases from J, the junction contained 7 bases not matched to a gene. The CDR3 length is 15 residues. Germline V gene sequence: CDR1 SEHNR, CDR2 FQNEAQ (reference sequence). The CDR3 bases are TGTGCCAGCAGCTTAGGAGGCAGGGGGAGTTACGAGCAGTACTTC. Protein product: CASSLGGRGSYEQYF.